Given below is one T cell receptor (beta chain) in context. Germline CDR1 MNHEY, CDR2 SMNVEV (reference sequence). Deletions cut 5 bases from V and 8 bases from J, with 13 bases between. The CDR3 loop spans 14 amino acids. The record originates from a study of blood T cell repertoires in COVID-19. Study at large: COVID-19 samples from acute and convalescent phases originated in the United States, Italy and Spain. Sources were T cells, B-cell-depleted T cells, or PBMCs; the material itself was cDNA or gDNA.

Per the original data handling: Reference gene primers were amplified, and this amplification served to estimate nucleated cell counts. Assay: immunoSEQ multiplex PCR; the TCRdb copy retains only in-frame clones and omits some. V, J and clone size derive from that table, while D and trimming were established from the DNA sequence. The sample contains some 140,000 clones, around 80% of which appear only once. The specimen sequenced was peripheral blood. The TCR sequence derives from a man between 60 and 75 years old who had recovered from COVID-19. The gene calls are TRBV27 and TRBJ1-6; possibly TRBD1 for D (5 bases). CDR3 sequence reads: CASSRQRKDSPLHF. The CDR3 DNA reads TGTGCCAGCAGTCGACAGAGGAAGGATTCACCCCTCCACTTT.